This T cell receptor (beta chain) comes out of a study of long-term antiretroviral therapy in people with HIV. A v3.0 immunoSEQ assay was performed at survey level. Clones were sequenced by immunoSEQ multiplex PCR, and TCRdb holds only the in-frame ones, with some missing. This table holds more than 20,000 clones, nearly 95% found once. V lost 5 bases and J 2 bases, leaving 10 bases between the germline ends. Germline assignment: CDR1 LNHNV and CDR2 YYDKDF (reference sequence). The CDR3 totals 14 residues. Whole-study findings and limits: Drawn between the mid-2000s and the late 2010s, the blood was possibly obtained under older ART regimens. Investigators report no available data on ART adherence, viral resistance or therapy changes.

In the case of this clone: What it recognizes is unknown.

Per individual, the PBMC samples numbered at least one pre-ART and at least two post-ART. This material consisted of unsorted PBMCs, taken 4.4 years after starting antiretroviral therapy. The rearrangement uses TRBV15 and TRBJ1-3; no definite D call. This clonotype originated in a woman in her 50s with HIV. The CDR3 here is CATSGGIPGNTIYF. CDR3 in DNA: TGTGCCACCAGCGGAGGAATACCTGGAAACACCATATATTTT.